Listed below are T cell receptor beta chains from one sample, sequenced in a study of radiotherapy plus CTLA-4 blockade in lung cancer. TCRdb's copy holds only in-frame clones and misses some; the assay was immunoSEQ multiplex PCR. Altogether 80,000 to 100,000 clones are present, under 85% being singletons, with the ten largest covering approximately 3%. The specimen was peripheral blood, collected from a patient treated with radiotherapy plus ipilimumab. All receptors come from a human donor with non-small cell lung cancer who had a partial response to radiotherapy plus ipilimumab. Some clones in this sample may be carry-over from other donors' samples. CDR3s include the opening cysteine and the closing phenylalanine or tryptophan. Fields, in order: D gene, CDR3 length, clone size, V gene, J gene, CDR3 protein, CDR3 DNA. A D gene is named only where the DNA matches it firmly. Not every row has a clone size; where given, it reads once, few, many or a size class.

-	14	once	TRBV7-6	TRBJ2-7	CASSPRPSSYEQYF	TGTGCCAGCAGCCCTCGCCCGAGCTCCTACGAGCAGTACTTC
-	13	once	TRBV4-2	TRBJ1-3	CASSQVAGNTIYF	TGTGCCAGCAGCCAAGTCGCTGGAAACACCATATATTTT
TRBD2	14	-	TRBV5-1	TRBJ2-7	CASSLGLAGIEQYF	TGCGCCAGCAGCTTGGGACTAGCGGGGATCGAGCAGTACTTC
-	13	few	TRBV15	TRBJ1-1	CAIGGALNTEAFF	TGTGCCATCGGGGGGGCATTGAACACTGAAGCTTTCTTT
TRBD2	16	-	TRBV10-3	TRBJ2-7	CAIRTGVAGGSYEQYF	TGTGCCATCAGGACCGGGGTAGCGGGAGGCTCCTACGAGCAGTACTTC
-	16	-	TRBV5-1	TRBJ2-5	CASSPQGLHGVETQYF	TGCGCCAGCAGCCCGCAGGGACTGCATGGGGTGGAGACCCAGTACTTC
TRBD1	15	-	TRBV6-1	TRBJ1-6	CASSPTGQIGSPLHF	TGTGCCAGCAGTCCCACGGGACAGATTGGTTCACCCCTCCACTTT
-	15	-	TRBV11-2	TRBJ2-3	CASSLGTGATDTQYF	TGTGCCAGCAGCTTGGGGACGGGAGCCACAGATACGCAGTATTTT
TRBD1	15	-	TRBV14	TRBJ2-7	CASSPTGNNPYEQYF	TGTGCCAGCAGCCCGACAGGGAACAACCCCTACGAGCAGTACTTC
TRBD1	15	-	TRBV6-5	TRBJ2-7	CASSTPGQGAREQYF	TGTGCCAGCAGTACTCCGGGACAGGGGGCCAGGGAGCAGTACTTC
-	14	few	TRBV4-3	TRBJ1-2	CASSQDQGVDGYTF	TGCGCCAGCAGCCAAGATCAGGGTGTCGATGGCTACACCTTC
-	14	-	TRBV7-8	TRBJ2-3	CASSSWRFTDTQYF	TGTGCCAGCAGCTCGTGGCGGTTCACAGATACGCAGTATTTT
-	13	-	TRBV28	TRBJ1-5	CASGRQVLQPQHF	TGTGCCAGCGGGAGACAGGTACTTCAGCCCCAGCATTTT
-	13	-	TRBV5-1	TRBJ2-1	CASSLTGYNEQFF	TGCGCCAGCAGCCTAACGGGATACAATGAGCAGTTCTTC
TRBD2	14	-	TRBV5-1	TRBJ2-1	CATRKTSGTDEQFF	TGCGCCACCCGGAAAACTAGCGGGACGGATGAGCAGTTCTTC
TRBD1	16	-	TRBV4-1	TRBJ1-1	CASSQGRTGLDTEAFF	TGTGCCAGCAGCCAAGGGAGGACAGGGCTCGACACTGAAGCTTTCTTT
TRBD1	12	-	TRBV6-4	TRBJ2-1	CASSEGTGRYFF	TGTGCCAGCAGTGAGGGGACAGGGAGATATTTCTTC
TRBD2	14	-	TRBV2	TRBJ2-5	CASSGTSAAKTQYF	TGTGCCAGCAGCGGGACTAGCGCGGCAAAGACCCAGTACTTC
TRBD1	14	few	TRBV11-1	TRBJ2-7	CASSSRQGRDEQYF	TGTGCCAGCAGCAGCCGACAGGGTCGAGACGAGCAGTACTTC
-	14	-	TRBV28	TRBJ1-2	CASSSEGAVRGYTF	TGTGCCAGCAGTTCTGAGGGCGCCGTCCGTGGCTACACCTTC
TRBD2	14	-	TRBV5-4	TRBJ2-3	CASSLELAGGRLYF	TGTGCCAGCAGCTTGGAACTAGCGGGGGGGCGGCTGTATTTT
TRBD1	13	-	TRBV7-2	TRBJ1-1	CATGTGTGFEAFF	TGTGCCACAGGAACCGGGACAGGGTTTGAAGCTTTCTTT
-	11	-	TRBV20-1	TRBJ1-1	CSAQERDEAFF	TGCAGTGCCCAAGAGAGGGATGAAGCTTTCTTT
TRBD1	16	-	TRBV9	TRBJ2-1	CASSGVGTGTYNEQFF	TGTGCCAGCAGCGGGGTGGGGACAGGGACATACAATGAGCAGTTCTTC
-	13	-	TRBV5-1	TRBJ1-1	CASSPTPGTEAFF	TGCGCCAGCAGCCCCACACCTGGCACTGAAGCTTTCTTT
TRBD1	15	-	TRBV30	TRBJ1-3	CAWSDWTGAGNTIYF	TGTGCCTGGAGTGACTGGACAGGGGCTGGAAACACCATATATTTT
-	14	-	TRBV28	TRBJ1-1	CASSFSGGGTEAFF	TGTGCCAGCAGTTTTTCGGGAGGGGGGACTGAAGCTTTCTTT
TRBD2	17	-	TRBV9	TRBJ2-2	CASSVSLAGRNIGELFF	TGTGCCAGCAGCGTTAGTCTAGCGGGAAGGAACATCGGGGAGCTGTTTTTT
TRBD2	16	-	TRBV5-1	TRBJ2-1	CASSSKTSGVNNEQFF	TGCGCCAGCAGCTCTAAAACTAGCGGGGTTAACAATGAGCAGTTCTTC
TRBD2	17	-	TRBV7-2	TRBJ2-6	CASSISGANSGANVLTF	TGTGCCAGCAGCATTAGCGGGGCAAACTCTGGGGCCAACGTCCTGACTTTC
-	13	once	TRBV5-5	TRBJ1-2	CASSSDNDYGYTF	TGTGCCAGCAGCTCGGACAATGACTATGGCTACACCTTC
-	14	few	TRBV10-3	TRBJ1-2	CAISSSGALYGYTF	TGTGCCATCAGTTCGTCAGGGGCCTTATATGGCTACACCTTC
-	15	few	TRBV6-6	TRBJ1-1	CASIPGPPKGAEAFF	TGTGCCAGCATCCCGGGACCGCCCAAGGGGGCTGAAGCTTTCTTT
TRBD1	14	few	TRBV19	TRBJ2-1	CASSIDQGANEQFF	TGTGCCAGTAGTATCGACCAGGGGGCTAATGAGCAGTTCTTC
-	13	once	TRBV7-2	TRBJ2-3	CASSFDRPDTQYF	TGTGCCAGCAGCTTCGACAGGCCAGATACGCAGTATTTT
TRBD1	14	-	TRBV7-9	TRBJ1-1	CTSSQGQGRSEAFF	TGTACCAGCAGCCAGGGACAGGGTAGGTCTGAGGCTTTCTTT
-	15	-	TRBV19	TRBJ2-1	CASSSREPPYNEQFF	TGTGCCAGTAGTTCTCGGGAGCCCCCCTACAATGAGCAGTTCTTC
-	18	-	TRBV28	TRBJ1-3	CASSFRDLWGLSGNTIYF	TGTGCCAGCAGTTTCCGGGATCTTTGGGGGCTATCTGGAAACACCATATATTTT
TRBD1	16	-	TRBV14	TRBJ2-7	CASSQGYGTGGYEQYF	TGTGCCAGCAGCCAAGGTTATGGGACAGGGGGATACGAGCAGTACTTC
-	14	-	TRBV6-6	TRBJ2-7	CASSSWEPPYEQYF	TGTGCCAGCAGTTCCTGGGAGCCCCCCTACGAGCAGTACTTC